The 14 T cell receptor beta chains listed next were all sequenced from one sample in a study of blood T cell repertoires in COVID-19. The repertoire was sequenced with immunoSEQ multiplex PCR; TCRdb's copy has only in-frame clones and lacks some. The sample shows about 220,000 clones, roughly 89% of them seen only once. Input material: PBMCs or T cells enriched from blood (not recorded which). All receptors derive from a woman aged 40 to 50 with acute COVID-19.

A few counts support this clone. The chain links TRBV6-1 to TRBJ1-2, with D uncertain. The V gene's germline CDR1 is MNHNS and CDR2 SASEGT. V shed 2 bases and J shed 4 bases, with 14 bases lying between them. The CDR3 totals 15 residues. The CDR3 here is CASSENGEWGYGYTF. The CDR3 bases are TGTGCCAGCAGTGAAAACGGGGAATGGGGCTATGGCTACACCTTC.

The chain is built from TRBV7-3 and TRBJ1-2; D possibly corresponds to TRBD1 (5 bases). This CDR3 spans 13 amino acids. The V gene lost 6 bases and the J gene lost 7 bases, with 15 bases spanning the gap. Germline V CDR1 and CDR2: SGHTA, FQGTGA. The CDR3 sequence is CASSRAGVGGYTF. DNA for the CDR3: TGTGCCAGCAGTCGAGCGGGGGTCGGTGGCTACACCTTC.

The V call is TRBV5-1, the J call TRBJ2-2; possibly TRBD1 for D (6 bases). Trimming took 2 bases from V and 2 from J, leaving 7 bases between them. The germline CDR1 and CDR2 sequences are SGHRS and YFSETQ. The CDR3 sequence is 14 residues long. CDR3 DNA: TGCGCCAGCAGCTTACAGGGTAACACCGGGGAGCTGTTTTTT. Residues: CASSLQGNTGELFF.

The chain recombines TRBV7-9 with TRBJ1-1; D is unclear. V dropped 2 bases and J dropped 4 bases, with 5 bases sitting between them. Germline V CDR1 and CDR2: SEHNR, FQNEAQ (reference sequence). This CDR3 has 12 amino acids. In DNA form, the CDR3 reads TGTGCCAGCAGCTTAACGGGCACTGAAGCTTTCTTT. Protein: CASSLTGTEAFF.

The chain employs TRBV5-1 and TRBJ1-1; D not resolved. Germline V CDR1 and CDR2: SGHRS, YFSETQ. This CDR3 is built from 15 residues. The V end was cut by 7 bases, the J end by 0 bases, with 16 bases between. Here the CDR3 reads CASAAGGSLNTEAFF. The CDR3 bases are TGCGCCAGCGCTGCCGGCGGTAGCTTGAACACTGAAGCTTTCTTT. The variable domain in full, completed from reference TRBV5-1 and TRBJ1-1, reads KAGVTQTPRYLIKTRGQQVTLSCSPISGHRSVSWYQQTPGQGLQFLFEYFSETQRNKGNFPGRFSGRQFSNSRSEMNVSTLELGDSALYLCASAAGGSLNTEAFFGQGTRLTVV.

The chain recombines TRBV10-2 with TRBJ1-1; 7 bases map to TRBD1. CDR3 size: 16 residues. CDR1 is WSHSY, CDR2 SAAADI, per germline. The trim removed 6 bases at V and 1 base at J, leaving 11 bases unmatched. The CDR3, as DNA: TGCGCCAGCAGGGACCAATCATGGGACAGGAACACTGAAGCTTTCTTT. It is translated as CASRDQSWDRNTEAFF.

The V and J genes are TRBV10-3 and TRBJ1-1; unclear D gene. Trimming pared 3 bases from V and 5 bases from J, leaving 10 bases between. The length of the CDR3 is 13 residues. Germline V gene data show CDR1 as ENHRY and CDR2 as SYGVKD. As DNA, the CDR3 is TGTGCCATCAGTGAAGAGGTGTTGACTGAAGCTTTCTTT. Amino acid sequence: CAISEEVLTEAFF.

This clone was counted once. The CDR3 does not end in the conserved phenylalanine or tryptophan, so this is likely a read error. Because the CDR3's place on the DNA is in doubt, the DNA is left out and the CDR3 is given as listed by TCRdb. The rearrangement joins TRBV5-1 to TRBJ2-4; the table's D call of TRBD2 was not tested on the DNA. The germline V gene encodes CDR1 SGHRS and CDR2 YFSETQ. The CDR3 length equals 12 residues, ends included. This CDR3 is CASSLEAGVSSL.

This clone was observed a single time. At one end, the junction sequence differs from germline, possibly due to a read error. The J gene is TRBJ1-1, the V gene TRBV5-4, with D perhaps TRBD1 (6 bases). CDR3 length equals 14 residues. CDR1 SGHNT and CDR2 YYREEE come from the germline V gene (reference sequence). The DNA of the CDR3 is TGTGCCAGCAACTTGGACACCTCAAGGGGGGGAGCTTTCTTT. This gives the protein CASNLDTSRGGAFF.

This clone was picked up one time. This chain uses TRBV5-8 with TRBJ1-1; D unresolved. Trimming stripped 5 bases from V and 3 bases from J, with 8 bases between. The CDR3 loop spans 12 amino acids. Germline V gene sequence: CDR1 SGHTS, CDR2 YDEGEE. The CDR3 DNA reads as TGTGCCAGCAGGTCGAGCTACACTGAAGCTTTCTTT. Protein sequence: CASRSSYTEAFF.

J is TRBJ1-6 and V is TRBV18; 7 bases match TRBD1. V gave up 2 bases and J gave up 6 bases; unmatched junction bases: 7. CDR3 length equals 16 residues. CDR1 and CDR2 (germline): KGHSH, LQKENI. CDR3 in amino acids: CASSPYGGQANSPLHF. CDR3 nucleotides: TGTGCCAGCTCACCATATGGCGGACAGGCTAATTCACCCCTCCACTTT.

The V gene is TRBV29-1, the J gene TRBJ1-1, with 9 bases that match TRBD1. V was pared by 6 bases and J by 10 bases, with 3 bases of the junction left unmatched. From germline, CDR1 is SQVTM and CDR2 ANQGSEA. The CDR3 is made up of 10 amino acids. The CDR3 DNA follows: TGCAGCGTACAGGGGGCGCGAGCTTTCTTT. Amino acids: CSVQGARAFF.

This clone was seen only once. The V gene is TRBV30, the J gene TRBJ1-6, with 8 bases identical to TRBD1. Germline-derived CDR1 and CDR2 are GTSNPN and SVGIG (reference sequence). This CDR3 has 13 amino acids. The junction had 4 bases not matched to a gene; V was cut back by 5 bases and J by 7 bases. The DNA for the CDR3 is TGTGCCTGGGGGGACAGGAGGAATTCACCCCTCCACTTT. Its translation: CAWGDRRNSPLHF.

J is TRBJ1-1 and V is TRBV29-1, with 9 bases that match TRBD1. The trim removed 7 bases at V and 0 bases at J, leaving 12 bases unmatched. The CDR3 is 16 amino acids. CDR1 is SQVTM, CDR2 ANQGSEA, per germline. In DNA form, the CDR3 reads TGCAGCGCGGTTAACCGGGACAGGGCCTTGAACACTGAAGCTTTCTTT. This sequence encodes CSAVNRDRALNTEAFF.